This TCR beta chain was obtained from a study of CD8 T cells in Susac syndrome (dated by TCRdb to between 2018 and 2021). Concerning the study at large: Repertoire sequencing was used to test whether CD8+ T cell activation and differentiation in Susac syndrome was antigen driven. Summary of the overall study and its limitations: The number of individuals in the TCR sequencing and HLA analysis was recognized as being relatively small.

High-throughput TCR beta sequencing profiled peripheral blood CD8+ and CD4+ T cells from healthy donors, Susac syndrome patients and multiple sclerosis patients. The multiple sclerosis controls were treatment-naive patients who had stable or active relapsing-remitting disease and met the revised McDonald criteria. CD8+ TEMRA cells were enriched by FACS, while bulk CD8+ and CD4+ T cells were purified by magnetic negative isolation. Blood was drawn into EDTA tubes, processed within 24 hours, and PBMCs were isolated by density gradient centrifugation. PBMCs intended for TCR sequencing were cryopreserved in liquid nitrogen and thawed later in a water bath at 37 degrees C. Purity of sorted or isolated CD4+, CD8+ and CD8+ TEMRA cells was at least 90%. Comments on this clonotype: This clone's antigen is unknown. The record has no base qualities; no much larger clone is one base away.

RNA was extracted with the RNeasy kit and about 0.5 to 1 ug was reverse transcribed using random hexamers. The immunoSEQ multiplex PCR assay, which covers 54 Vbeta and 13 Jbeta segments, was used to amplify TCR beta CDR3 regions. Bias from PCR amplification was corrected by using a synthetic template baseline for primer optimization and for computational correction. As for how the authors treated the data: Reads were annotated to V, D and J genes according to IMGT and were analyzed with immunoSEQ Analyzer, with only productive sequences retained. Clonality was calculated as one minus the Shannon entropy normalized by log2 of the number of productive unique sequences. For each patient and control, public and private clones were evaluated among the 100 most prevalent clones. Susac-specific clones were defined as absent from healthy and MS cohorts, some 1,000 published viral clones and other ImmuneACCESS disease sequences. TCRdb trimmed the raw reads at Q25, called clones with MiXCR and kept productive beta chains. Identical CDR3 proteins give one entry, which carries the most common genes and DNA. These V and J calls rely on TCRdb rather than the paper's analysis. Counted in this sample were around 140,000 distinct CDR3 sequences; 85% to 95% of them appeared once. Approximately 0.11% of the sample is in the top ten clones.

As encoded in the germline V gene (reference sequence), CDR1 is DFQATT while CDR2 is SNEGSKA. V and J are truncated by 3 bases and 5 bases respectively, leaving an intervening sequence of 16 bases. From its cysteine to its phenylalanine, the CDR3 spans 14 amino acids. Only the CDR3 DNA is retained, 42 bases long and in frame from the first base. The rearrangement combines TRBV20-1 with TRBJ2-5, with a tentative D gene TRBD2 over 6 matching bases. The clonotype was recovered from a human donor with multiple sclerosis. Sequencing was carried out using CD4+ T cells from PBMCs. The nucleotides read TGCAGTGCTAGGAGGAGGAGACTAGGGGAGACCCAGTACTTC. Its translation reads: CSARRRRLGETQYF.